This is a list of T cell receptor beta chains from one sample in a study of T cells in Graves' hyperthyroidism and ophthalmopathy. In TCRdb, the multiplex PCR reads were re-called with MiXCR into one record per CDR3 protein. The table shows about 590,000 distinct CDR3 sequences, with roughly 14% occurring only once. Sequenced sample: blood. The source is a woman aged 30 to 39 with Graves' hyperthyroidism. Both conserved end residues are part of each CDR3. The D gene is left open where the match is weak. Rows may omit the clone size; those that give it use once, few, many or a size class.

d_call,j_call,v_call,clone_size,cdr3_nt,cdr3_aa
NA,TRBJ2-1,TRBV11-2,many,TGTGCCAGCAGCTTAGAAGAGGGGAAGAGCTCCTACAATGAGCAGTTCTTC,CASSLEEGKSSYNEQFF
NA,TRBJ2-1,TRBV7-3,many,TGTGCCAGCAGCTTAACGAGGCGAAACAGGAGTAATGAGCAGTTCTTC,CASSLTRRNRSNEQFF
TRBD2,TRBJ2-1,TRBV20-1,few,TGCAGTGCTAGAGATCTCTCCGGCGGAGGACTAGCGGGATTTAAGGAGGGCAATGAGCAGTTCTTC,CSARDLSGGGLAGFKEGNEQFF
TRBD2,TRBJ2-7,TRBV29-1,NA,TGCAGCGTTTTGGGACTAGCGGGAGGGGCCTACGAGCAGTACTTC,CSVLGLAGGAYEQYF
NA,TRBJ1-3,TRBV3-1,many,TGTGCCAGCAGCCCCTTAAGGGCGACCTCTGGAAACACCATATATTTT,CASSPLRATSGNTIYF
NA,TRBJ2-1,TRBV19,NA,TGTGCCAGTAGTATAAGTAGGTACAATGAGCAGTTCTTC,CASSISRYNEQFF
TRBD1,TRBJ1-5,TRBV3-1,many,TGTGCCAGCAGCCCCACAGGGGGTCACCAGCCCCAGCATTTT,CASSPTGGHQPQHF
TRBD1,TRBJ2-5,TRBV10-3,many,TGTGCCACAGCCCCGGGACAGAGCCAAGAGACCCAGTACTTC,CATAPGQSQETQYF
NA,TRBJ2-7,TRBV12-3/TRBV12-4,many,TGTGCCAGCAGCCGCGGGGCAGGCTACGAGCAGTACTTC,CASSRGAGYEQYF
TRBD2,TRBJ2-1,TRBV7-2,many,TGTGCCAGCAGCTTAGATCTGGCGGGAGGGCCTATTCGGGATGAGCAGTTCTTC,CASSLDLAGGPIRDEQFF
TRBD2,TRBJ2-7,TRBV27,many,TGTGCCAGCACCTTCGGGGGGGCGGGCGGCGAGCAGTACTTC,CASTFGGAGGEQYF
NA,TRBJ2-7,TRBV4-3,NA,TGCGCCAGCAGCCAAGGAGTGGCTAGCATTTCCTACGAGCAGTACTTC,CASSQGVASISYEQYF
TRBD2,TRBJ2-7,TRBV28,many,TGTGCCAGCAGTGGACTAGCCTACGAGCAGTACTTC,CASSGLAYEQYF
NA,TRBJ2-1,TRBV19,many,TGTGCCAGTAGTATAGCCCCTCCCGGGAGCTCCTACAATGAGCAGTTCTTC,CASSIAPPGSSYNEQFF